This T cell receptor (beta chain) was captured in a study of post-analysis software for immune sequencing data (dated by TCRdb to the mid-2010s). Describing the broader study: Disease courses on record covered relapsing-remitting, secondary progressive and progressive-relapsing multiple sclerosis, though some patients had no subtype annotation. A subset of samples was prepared in parallel using single-end sample barcoding, then pooled and co-amplified after Illumina adapter ligation. The multiple sclerosis patient repertoires were compared with around ten previously published healthy control repertoires from donors aged roughly 6 to 27 years. The investigation overall reported the following: Normalized Chao1 diversity was significantly lower in multiple sclerosis patients than controls, suggesting substantial peripheral T-cell clonal expansion. The control group was slightly older than the multiple sclerosis patient group. When samples were clustered directly using the F measure, samples prepared in the same batch co-clustered strongly, which prompted a batch-effect correction.

The library was obtained by PCR. The instrument given in TCRdb is Illumina HiSeq 2500. To reduce PCR and sequencing biases, unique molecular identifiers were incorporated into the TCR beta cDNA libraries. Roughly 0.5 million cDNA molecules were obtained per 1 to 10 million input T cells, so each molecule approximated one T cell. Patient libraries were prepared and sequenced with the same protocol used for the earlier healthy control dataset. Within a given batch, samples were prepared together, multiplexed and sequenced on the same HiSeq lane. In the authors' own workflow: Raw barcoded reads were processed with MIGEC, and single-read molecular identifier groups were discarded before consensus assembly and CDR3 extraction. VDJtools was used for post-analysis of the clonotype tables, with diversity normalized by down-sampling every dataset to the smallest sample size. To correct batch-related cross-sample contamination, repertoire overlap clustering matched CDR3 amino acid sequences but not nucleotide sequences. Using fastp at Q25 and MiXCR, TCRdb reprocessed the public reads and kept productive beta chains. Each CDR3 protein gets just one entry, which takes the most common genes and DNA from the rows behind it. These V and J calls are TCRdb output, not the study's own analysis. A total of 430,000 or so distinct CDR3 sequences appear in this sample, roughly 38% of them only once. The top ten hold about 8% of the sample.

To demonstrate the VDJtools post-analysis software, the study profiled TCR beta repertoires from the peripheral blood of about a dozen young patients with multiple sclerosis. Multiple sclerosis patients were children and adolescents aged 6 to 15 years. Points on this clonotype: Its antigen remains undetermined. Per-base qualities were not stored, and no clone one base away is much larger.

This receptor was obtained from a girl aged 2 to 9 with multiple sclerosis. Input material: blood.

This receptor has the CDR3 CASSLTSRGEQFF. The nucleotide sequence is TGTGCCAGCAGTTTAACCAGTAGGGGTGAGCAGTTCTTC. The sequence joins TRBV12-3 or TRBV12-4 to TRBJ2-1; the D region possibly corresponds to TRBD1 (5 bases align). The V and J ends are trimmed by 2 bases and 9 bases, leaving 11 bases between them. The CDR3, cysteine through phenylalanine, is 13 amino acids long. Only the CDR3 region is kept as DNA, spanning 39 bases read in frame from base 1.